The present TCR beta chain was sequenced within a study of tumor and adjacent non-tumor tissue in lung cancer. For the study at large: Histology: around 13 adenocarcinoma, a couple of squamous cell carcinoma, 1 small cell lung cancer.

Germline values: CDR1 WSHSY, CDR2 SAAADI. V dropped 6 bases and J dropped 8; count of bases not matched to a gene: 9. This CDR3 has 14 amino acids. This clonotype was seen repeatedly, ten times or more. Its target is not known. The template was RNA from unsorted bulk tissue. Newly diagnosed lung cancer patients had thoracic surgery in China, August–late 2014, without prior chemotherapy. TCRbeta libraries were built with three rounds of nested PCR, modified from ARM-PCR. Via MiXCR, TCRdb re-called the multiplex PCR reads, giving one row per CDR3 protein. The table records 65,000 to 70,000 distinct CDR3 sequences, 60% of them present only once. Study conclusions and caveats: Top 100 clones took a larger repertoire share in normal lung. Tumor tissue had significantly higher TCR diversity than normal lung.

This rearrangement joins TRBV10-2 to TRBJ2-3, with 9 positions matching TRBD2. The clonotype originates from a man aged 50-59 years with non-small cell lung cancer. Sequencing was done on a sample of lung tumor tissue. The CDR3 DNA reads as TGCGCCAGCAGCCTTAGCGGGGGCGCAGGTACGCAGTATTTT. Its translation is CASSLSGGAGTQYF.